Listed here are 8 T cell receptor beta chains from one sample, sequenced in a study of blood T cells in healthy people across ages. A second PCR, run for roughly 7 to 11 cycles, used a sample-barcoded 5' primer plus a J-beta primer mix. TCRdb ran MiXCR on the 5' RACE reads and lists one entry per CDR3 protein. The profile covers roughly 730,000 distinct CDR3 sequences, with 45% to 70% appearing a single time and around 24% taken by the ten largest. Sequencing was performed on blood. The receptors here all came from a middle-aged man in good health.

The chain couples TRBV6-2 or TRBV6-3 to TRBJ2-1, with 7 bases identical to TRBD2. The CDR3 length is 13 residues. J gave up 7 bases and V 7 bases, and 7 bases lay outside the gene matches. Looked up from germline, CDR1 is MNHEY and CDR2 is SVGEGT. Here the CDR3 DNA reads TGTGCCAGCACCACCGGGGAGGGTAATGAGCAGTTCTTC. It yields the protein CASTTGEGNEQFF.

The gene calls are TRBV5-1 and TRBJ1-1, with 7 bases aligning to TRBD1. With 6 bases clipped from V and 0 bases from J, the junction kept 8 bases outside the gene matches. Per the germline V gene, CDR1 is SGHRS and CDR2 is YFSETQ. CDR3 length: 15 amino acids. CDR3 sequence: CASTPRQGLNTEAFF. In nucleotides, the CDR3 is TGCGCCAGCACCCCGAGACAGGGTCTGAACACTGAAGCTTTCTTT.

The chain employs TRBV7-3 and TRBJ2-2, with 7 bases fitting TRBD2. CDR3 length: 15 residues. Per the germline V gene, CDR1 is SGHTA and CDR2 is FQGTGA. The ends lost 8 bases at V and 6 bases at J; junction bases unmatched: 12. CDR3 sequence: CASANLAGGSGELFF. The CDR3 DNA follows: TGTGCCAGCGCTAACCTTGCCGGGGGGTCCGGGGAGCTGTTTTTT.

The chain recombines TRBV12-3 or TRBV12-4 with TRBJ2-3; a weak D match, TRBD2 (5 bases). The CDR3 covers 15 residues. V shed 5 bases and J shed 0 bases, with 12 bases lying between them. The CDR3, as DNA: TGTGCCAGCAGTCTCGTGAGGGTCAGCACAGATACGCAGTATTTT. Protein product: CASSLVRVSTDTQYF.

V usage is TRBV24-1 and J usage is TRBJ2-1, with 11 bases aligning to TRBD2. This CDR3 comprises 18 residues. With V trimmed by 4 bases and J by 3 bases, 10 bases remained unmatched. The germline CDR1 and CDR2 sequences are KGHDR and SFDVKD. The CDR3 region has the DNA TGTGCCACCAGTGACCCGGGTGGACTAGCGGGCGACTACAATGAGCAGTTCTTC. Protein sequence: CATSDPGGLAGDYNEQFF.

This sequence joins TRBV3-1 and TRBJ2-3; D unresolved. V was shortened by 4 bases and J by 6 bases, with 20 bases between the two germline ends. CDR3 length equals 16 residues. The germline gives CDR1 LGHDT, CDR2 YNNKEL (reference sequence). DNA for the CDR3: TGTGCCAGCAGCCCTCAGGACGGCGATGATATGGATACGCAGTATTTT. Translating it yields CASSPQDGDDMDTQYF.

The table lists this clonotype with a few counts. The J gene is TRBJ2-5, the V gene TRBV29-1; D possibly corresponds to TRBD2 (5 bases). V gave up 0 bases and J gave up 2 bases, with 13 bases separating them. The CDR3 length is 15 residues. Germline CDR1 and CDR2: SQVTM and ANQGSEA. DNA for the CDR3: TGCAGCGTTGAAGACCCGGGGTTGTCGCAAGAGACCCAGTACTTC. This codes for CSVEDPGLSQETQYF.

This clonotype showed up just a few times. The chain links TRBV7-9 to TRBJ2-7, with TRBD1 matching 7 bases. Looked up from germline, CDR1 is SEHNR and CDR2 is FQNEAQ (reference sequence). The ends lost 1 base at V and 3 bases at J; junction bases unmatched: 9. The CDR3 covers 16 residues. The CDR3 DNA reads as TGTGCCAGCAGCTTAGAACAGGGGTCTTTGATCTACGAGCAGTACTTC. Translated: CASSLEQGSLIYEQYF.